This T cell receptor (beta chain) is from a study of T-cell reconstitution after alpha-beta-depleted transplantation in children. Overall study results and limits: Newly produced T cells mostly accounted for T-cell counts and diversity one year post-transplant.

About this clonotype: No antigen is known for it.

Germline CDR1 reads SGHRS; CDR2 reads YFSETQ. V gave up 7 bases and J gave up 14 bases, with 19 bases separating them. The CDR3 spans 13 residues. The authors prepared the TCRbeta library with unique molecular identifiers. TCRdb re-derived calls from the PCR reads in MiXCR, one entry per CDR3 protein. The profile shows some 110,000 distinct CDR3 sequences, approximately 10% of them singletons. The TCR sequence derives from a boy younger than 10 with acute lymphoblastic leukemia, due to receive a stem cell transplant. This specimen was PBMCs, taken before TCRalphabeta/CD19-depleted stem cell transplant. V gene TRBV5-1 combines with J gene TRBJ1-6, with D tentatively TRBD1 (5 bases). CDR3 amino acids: CASAGTARKALHF. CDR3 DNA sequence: TGCGCCAGCGCCGGGACCGCGAGGAAGGCCCTCCACTTT.